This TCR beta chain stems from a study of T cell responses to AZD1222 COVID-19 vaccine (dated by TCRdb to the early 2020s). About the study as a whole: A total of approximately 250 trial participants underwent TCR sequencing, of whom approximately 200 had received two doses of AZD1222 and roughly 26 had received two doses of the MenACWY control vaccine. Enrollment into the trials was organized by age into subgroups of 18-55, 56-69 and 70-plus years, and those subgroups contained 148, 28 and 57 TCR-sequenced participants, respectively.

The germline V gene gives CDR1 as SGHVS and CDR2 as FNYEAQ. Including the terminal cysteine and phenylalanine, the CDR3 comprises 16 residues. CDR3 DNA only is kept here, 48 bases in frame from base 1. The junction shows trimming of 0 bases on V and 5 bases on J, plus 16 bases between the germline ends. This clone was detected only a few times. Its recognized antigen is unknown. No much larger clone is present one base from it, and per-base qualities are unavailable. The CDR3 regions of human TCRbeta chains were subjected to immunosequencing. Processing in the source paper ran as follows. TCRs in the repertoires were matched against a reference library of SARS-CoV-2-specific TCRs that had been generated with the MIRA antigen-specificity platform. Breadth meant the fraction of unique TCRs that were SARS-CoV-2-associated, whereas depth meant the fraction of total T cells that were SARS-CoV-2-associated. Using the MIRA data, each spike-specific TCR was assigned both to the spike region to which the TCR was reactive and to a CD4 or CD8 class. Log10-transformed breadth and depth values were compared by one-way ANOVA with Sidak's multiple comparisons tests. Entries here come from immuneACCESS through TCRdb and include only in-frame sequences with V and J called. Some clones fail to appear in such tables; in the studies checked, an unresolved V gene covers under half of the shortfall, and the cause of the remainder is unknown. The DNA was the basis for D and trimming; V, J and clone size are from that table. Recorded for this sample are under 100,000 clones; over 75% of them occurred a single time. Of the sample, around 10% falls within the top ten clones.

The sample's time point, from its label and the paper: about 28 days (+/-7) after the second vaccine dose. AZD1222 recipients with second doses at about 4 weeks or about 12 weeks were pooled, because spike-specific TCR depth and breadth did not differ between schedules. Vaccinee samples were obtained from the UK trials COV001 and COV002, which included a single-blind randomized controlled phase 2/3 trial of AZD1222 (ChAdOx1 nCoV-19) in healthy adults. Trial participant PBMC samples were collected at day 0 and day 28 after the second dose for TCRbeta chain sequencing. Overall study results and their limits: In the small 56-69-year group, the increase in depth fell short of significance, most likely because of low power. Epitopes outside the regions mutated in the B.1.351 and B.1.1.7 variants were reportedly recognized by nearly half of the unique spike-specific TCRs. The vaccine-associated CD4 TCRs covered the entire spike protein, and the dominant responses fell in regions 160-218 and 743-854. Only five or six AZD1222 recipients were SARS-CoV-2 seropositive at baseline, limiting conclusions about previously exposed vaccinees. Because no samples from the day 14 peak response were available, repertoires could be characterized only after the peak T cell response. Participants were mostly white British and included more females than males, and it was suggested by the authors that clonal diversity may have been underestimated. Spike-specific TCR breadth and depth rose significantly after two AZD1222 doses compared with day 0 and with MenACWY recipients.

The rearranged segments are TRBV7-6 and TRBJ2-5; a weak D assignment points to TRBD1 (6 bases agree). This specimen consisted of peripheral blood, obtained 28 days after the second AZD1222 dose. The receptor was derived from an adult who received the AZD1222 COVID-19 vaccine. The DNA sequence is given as TGTGCCAGCAGCTTAGCCGGGACAACCCCCCGGGAGACCCAGTACTTC. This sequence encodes CASSLAGTTPRETQYF.